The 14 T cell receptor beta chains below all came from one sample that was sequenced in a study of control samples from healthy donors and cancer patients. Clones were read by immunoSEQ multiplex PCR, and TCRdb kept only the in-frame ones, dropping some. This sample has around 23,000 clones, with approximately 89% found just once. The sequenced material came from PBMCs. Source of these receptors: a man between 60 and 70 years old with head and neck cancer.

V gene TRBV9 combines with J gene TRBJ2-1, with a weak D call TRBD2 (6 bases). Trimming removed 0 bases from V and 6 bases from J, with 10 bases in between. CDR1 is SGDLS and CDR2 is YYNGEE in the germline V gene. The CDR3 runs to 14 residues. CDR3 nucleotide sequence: TGTGCCAGCAGCGTAGCGGGAGTCTCCAATGAGCAGTTCTTC. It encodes CASSVAGVSNEQFF.

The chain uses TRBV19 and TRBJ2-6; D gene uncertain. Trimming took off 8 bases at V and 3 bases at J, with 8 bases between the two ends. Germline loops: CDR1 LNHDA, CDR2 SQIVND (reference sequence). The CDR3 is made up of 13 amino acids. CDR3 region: CASGESGANVLTF. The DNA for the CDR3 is TGTGCCAGTGGTGAAAGTGGGGCCAACGTCCTGACTTTC.

CDR3 sequence: CSVGRGVANTQYF. In DNA, the CDR3 is TGCAGCGTTGGTAGGGGGGTCGCCAATACGCAGTATTTT. V and J are TRBV29-1 and TRBJ2-3; perhaps D is TRBD1 or TRBD2 (6 bases each). Germline CDR1 and CDR2: SQVTM and ANQGSEA. Trimming removed 4 bases at V and 7 bases at J, with 15 bases between. This CDR3 has 13 residues.

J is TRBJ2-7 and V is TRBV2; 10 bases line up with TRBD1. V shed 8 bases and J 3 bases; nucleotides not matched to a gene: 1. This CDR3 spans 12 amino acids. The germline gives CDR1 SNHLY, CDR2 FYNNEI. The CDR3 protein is CASGDRGYEQYV. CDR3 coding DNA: TGTGCCAGCGGGGACAGGGGCTACGAGCAGTACGTC.

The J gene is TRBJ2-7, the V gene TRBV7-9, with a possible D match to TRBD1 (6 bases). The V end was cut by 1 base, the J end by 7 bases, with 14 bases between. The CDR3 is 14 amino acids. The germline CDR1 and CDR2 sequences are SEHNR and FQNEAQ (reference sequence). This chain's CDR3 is CASSLGSGAREQYF. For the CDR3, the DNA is TGTGCCAGCAGCTTAGGTTCAGGGGCGAGGGAGCAGTACTTC.

CDR3 DNA: TGCGCCAGCAGCTTGGGGAGTAGCGGGAACGAGCAGTACGTC. Translating it yields CASSLGSSGNEQYV. The genes are TRBV5-1 and TRBJ2-7; TRBD2 matches 8 bases. Per the germline V gene, CDR1 is SGHRS and CDR2 is YFSETQ. This CDR3 comprises 14 residues. Trimming at V came to 0 bases and at J to 5 bases, leaving 4 bases not matched to a gene.

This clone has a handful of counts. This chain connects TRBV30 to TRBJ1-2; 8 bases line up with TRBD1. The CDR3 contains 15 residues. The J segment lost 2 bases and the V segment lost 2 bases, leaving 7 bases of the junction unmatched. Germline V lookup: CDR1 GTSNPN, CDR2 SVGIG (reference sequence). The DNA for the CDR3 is TGTGCCTGGAGTAAGCCAGGGGGCGGGAACTATGGCTACACCTTC. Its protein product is CAWSKPGGGNYGYTF.

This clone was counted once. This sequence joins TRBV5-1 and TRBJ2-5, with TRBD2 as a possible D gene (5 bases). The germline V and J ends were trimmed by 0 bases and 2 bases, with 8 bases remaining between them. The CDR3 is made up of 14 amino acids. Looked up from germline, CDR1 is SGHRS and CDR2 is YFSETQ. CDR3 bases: TGCGCCAGCAGCTTGGAAGGACTTCAAGAGACCCAGTACTTC. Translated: CASSLEGLQETQYF.

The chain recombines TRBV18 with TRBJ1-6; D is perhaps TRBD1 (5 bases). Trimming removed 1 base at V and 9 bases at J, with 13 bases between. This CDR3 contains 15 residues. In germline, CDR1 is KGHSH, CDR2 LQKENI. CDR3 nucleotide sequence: TGTGCCAGCTCACCACAGGGCCCGAGGGGTTCACCCCTCCACTTT. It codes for CASSPQGPRGSPLHF.

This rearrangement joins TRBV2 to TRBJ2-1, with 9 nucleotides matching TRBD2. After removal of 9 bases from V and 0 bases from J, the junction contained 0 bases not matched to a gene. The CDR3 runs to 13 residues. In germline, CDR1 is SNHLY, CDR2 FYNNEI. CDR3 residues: CASSGSSYNEQFF. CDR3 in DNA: TGTGCCAGTAGCGGGAGCTCCTACAATGAGCAGTTCTTC.

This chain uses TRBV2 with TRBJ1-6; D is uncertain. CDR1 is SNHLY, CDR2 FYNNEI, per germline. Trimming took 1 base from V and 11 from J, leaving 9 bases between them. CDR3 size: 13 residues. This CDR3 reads CASSEEQSAPLHF. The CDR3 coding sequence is TGTGCCAGCAGTGAAGAACAGTCGGCACCCCTCCACTTT.

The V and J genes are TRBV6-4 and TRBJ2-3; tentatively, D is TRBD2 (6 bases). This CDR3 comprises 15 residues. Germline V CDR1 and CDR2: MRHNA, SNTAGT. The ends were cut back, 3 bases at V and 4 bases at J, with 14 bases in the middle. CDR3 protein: CASSEALGGADTQYF. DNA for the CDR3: TGTGCCAGCAGTGAGGCCCTCGGAGGGGCAGATACGCAGTATTTT.

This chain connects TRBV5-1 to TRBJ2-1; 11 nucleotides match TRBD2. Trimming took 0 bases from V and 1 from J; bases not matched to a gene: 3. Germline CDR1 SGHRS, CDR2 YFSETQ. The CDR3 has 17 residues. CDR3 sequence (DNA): TGCGCCAGCAGCTTGGGAGGGACTAGCGGTTCCTACAATGAGCAGTTCTTC. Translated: CASSLGGTSGSYNEQFF. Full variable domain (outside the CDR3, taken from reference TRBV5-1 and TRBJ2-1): KAGVTQTPRYLIKTRGQQVTLSCSPISGHRSVSWYQQTPGQGLQFLFEYFSETQRNKGNFPGRFSGRQFSNSRSEMNVSTLELGDSALYLCASSLGGTSGSYNEQFFGPGTRLTVL.

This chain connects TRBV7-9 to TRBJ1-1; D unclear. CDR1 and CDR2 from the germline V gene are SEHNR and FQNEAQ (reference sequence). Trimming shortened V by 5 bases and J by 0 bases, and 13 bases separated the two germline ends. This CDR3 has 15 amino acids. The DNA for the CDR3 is TGTGCCAGCAGCGCCACGCGGAAGATGAACACTGAAGCTTTCTTT. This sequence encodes CASSATRKMNTEAFF.